This T cell receptor beta chain was captured in a study of blood T cells in healthy people across ages. Broader study findings: It was held that the diversity estimates obtained from one million T cells were underestimates.

A word on this clonotype: The target antigen is unknown.

For the second PCR, which ran for about 7 to 11 cycles, a sample-barcoded 5' primer and a J-beta primer mix were used. TCRdb reprocessed the 5' RACE reads with MiXCR, giving one entry per CDR3 protein. The sample contains around 780,000 distinct CDR3 sequences, 56% of which appear only once. The specimen was blood. The sequence derives from a middle-aged man in good health.

The CDR3 sequence is CASLLAGGPKETQYF. Written as DNA, the CDR3 is TGTGCCAGCCTATTAGCGGGCGGCCCGAAAGAGACCCAGTACTTC. The chain is built from TRBV11-3 and TRBJ2-5, with 7 bases identical to TRBD2. Germline V CDR1 and CDR2: SGHNT, YENEEA. The trim removed 8 bases at V and 3 bases at J, leaving 12 bases unmatched. The CDR3 covers 15 residues. Full variable domain (rest looked up from reference TRBV11-3 and TRBJ2-5): EAGVVQSPRYKIIEKKQPVAFWCNPISGHNTLYWYLQNLGQGPELLIRYENEEAVDDSQLPKDRFSAERLKGVDSTLKIQPAELGDSAVYLCASLLAGGPKETQYFGPGTRLLVL.